This T cell receptor (beta chain) was recovered during a study of cytomegalovirus exposure and HLA in healthy donors. Study overall: An analysis done earlier identified about 120 million unique TCR beta sequences from about 179 million T cells. Whole-study findings and limits: V- and J-gene trimming of TCR beta was linked (in a later analysis) to a missense DCLRE1C variant. Analysis performed later showed TCR beta chains linked to HLA being more clonally expanded than equally common others.

Comments on this clone: The antigen is undetermined.

A multiplex PCR was run with 60 Vbeta primers and 13 Jbeta primers. TCRdb's copy holds only in-frame clones and misses some; the assay was immunoSEQ multiplex PCR. The table includes 110,000 to 150,000 clones, 72% detected once. The sample taken for sequencing was PBMCs. The clonotype comes from a man aged 35-49 years in good health and CMV-seronegative.

As DNA, the CDR3 is TGTGCCAGTAGTTCACAATCTAGCACAGATACGCAGTATTTT. It translates to CASSSQSSTDTQYF. This chain joins TRBV19 and TRBJ2-3; no clear D. Germline CDR1 is LNHDA and CDR2 is SQIVND (reference sequence). This CDR3 contains 14 residues. Trimming stripped 5 bases from V and 0 bases from J, with 9 bases between.